This T cell receptor (beta chain) was observed in a study of blood T cell repertoires in COVID-19. Looking at the study overall: Samples representing acute and convalescent COVID-19 were sourced from the United States, Italy and Spain.

The CDR3 runs to 15 residues. After removal of 9 bases from V and 7 bases from J, the junction contained 13 bases not matched to a gene. CDR1 and CDR2 from the germline V gene are LNHDA and SQIVND (reference sequence). Profiling relied on immunoSEQ multiplex PCR, and the TCRdb table lists in-frame clones only, not all of them. The data contain about 240,000 clones, roughly 90% of them singletons. The J gene is TRBJ2-1, the V gene TRBV19, with TRBD2 matching 9 bases. The receptor was isolated from a man aged 60-69 years with acute or convalescent COVID-19. Sequencing input: peripheral blood. The DNA for the CDR3 is TGTGCCAGCTGTATGTTAGCGGGAGTTAGAAATGAGCAGTTCTTC. Its translation: CASCMLAGVRNEQFF. The full variable domain, rest sourced from reference TRBV19 and TRBJ2-1, is DGGITQSPKYLFRKEGQNVTLSCEQNLNHDAMYWYRQDPGQGLRLIYYSQIVNDFQKGDIAEGYSVSREKKESFPLTVTSAQKNPTAFYLCASCMLAGVRNEQFFGPGTRLTVL.